What follows are 19 T cell receptor beta chains derived from one specimen sequenced in a study of blood T cells in healthy people across ages. Next came a second PCR, run for about 7 to 12 cycles, which used a sample-barcoded 5' primer along with a J-beta primer mix. Via MiXCR, TCRdb re-called the 5' RACE reads, giving one row per CDR3 protein. The sample includes 700,000 or so distinct CDR3 sequences, 22% seen only once; the top ten take 20% to 25%. The sequencing input was blood. These receptors were obtained from a man between 65 and 85 years old in good health.

V usage is TRBV12-3 or TRBV12-4 and J usage is TRBJ1-6; 7 bases align to TRBD1. The CDR3 totals 14 residues. Trimming at V came to 7 bases and at J to 5 bases, leaving 5 bases not matched to a gene. CDR3 sequence: CASTKQGHNSPLHF. Written as DNA, the CDR3 is TGTGCCAGCACCAAACAGGGGCATAATTCACCCCTCCACTTT.

This chain's CDR3 is CSASAPGLAGYNEQFF. CDR3 bases: TGCAGTGCTAGCGCCCCTGGACTAGCCGGGTACAATGAGCAGTTCTTC. The rearrangement joins TRBV20-1 to TRBJ2-1; 8 positions match TRBD2. Germline lookup yields CDR1 DFQATT and CDR2 SNEGSKA (reference sequence). This CDR3 is 16 amino acids long. The V gene end was trimmed by 3 bases and the J gene end by 4 bases; junction bases not matched to a gene: 11.

This clonotype occurred a few times. CDR3 in amino acids: CASSFPSTATNEKLFF. CDR3 sequence (DNA): TGTGCCAGCAGCTTCCCCTCAACTGCAACTAATGAAAAACTGTTTTTT. The V call is TRBV7-8, the J call TRBJ1-4; D not certain. V shed 3 bases and J shed 0 bases, with 11 bases lying between them. CDR1 and CDR2 (germline): SGHVS, FQNEAQ. The CDR3 loop spans 16 amino acids. Full variable domain (missing parts from reference TRBV7-8 and TRBJ1-4): GAGVSQSPRYKVAKRGQDVALRCDPISGHVSLFWYQQALGQGPEFLTYFQNEAQLDKSGLPSDRFFAERPEGSVSTLKIQRTQQEDSAVYLCASSFPSTATNEKLFFGSGTQLSVL.

This chain connects TRBV18 to TRBJ2-5, with 10 nucleotides matching TRBD2. The DNA end lines up better with TRBJ2-1; the J call may be wrong. The CDR3 has 15 residues. Germline lookup yields CDR1 KGHSH and CDR2 LQKENI. The DNA for the CDR3 is TGTGCCAGCTCACCGACTAGCGGGCGCCGGAGCGAGCAGTTCTTC. Its translation: CASSPTSGRRSEQFF.

The chain joins TRBV5-1 to TRBJ2-5, with D maybe TRBD2 (6 bases). CDR1 and CDR2 (germline): SGHRS, YFSETQ. Deletions cut 2 bases from V and 5 bases from J, with 13 bases between. The CDR3 length is 14 residues. The CDR3 bases are TGCGCCAGCAGCTTCGCGGGGTTATCGGAGACCCAGTACTTC. Amino acid sequence: CASSFAGLSETQYF.

This chain connects TRBV10-3 to TRBJ1-4; 8 bases map to TRBD1. The V gene's germline CDR1 is ENHRY and CDR2 SYGVKD. Germline trimming cut 10 bases from V and 8 bases from J; bases unmatched to any gene: 9. The CDR3 sequence is 13 residues long. CDR3: CATADREKEKLFF. The CDR3 bases are TGTGCCACCGCGGACAGGGAAAAAGAAAAACTGTTTTTT.

This clonotype has just a few counts. This chain connects TRBV5-6 to TRBJ1-5, with unresolved D. The V and J ends lost 2 bases and 7 bases respectively, with 7 bases between them. The germline gives CDR1 SGHDT, CDR2 YYEEEE. The CDR3 spans 12 residues. The CDR3 DNA reads TGTGCCAGCAGCTTCCGACGGCAGCCCCAGCATTTT. Encoded protein: CASSFRRQPQHF.

CDR3 region: CSVEDWSGWSWQYF. CDR3 DNA: TGCAGCGTTGAAGATTGGTCGGGGTGGAGTTGGCAGTATTTT. V usage is TRBV29-1 and J usage is TRBJ2-3, with D perhaps TRBD2 (5 bases). The CDR3 is 14 amino acids. Per the germline V gene, CDR1 is SQVTM and CDR2 is ANQGSEA. V shed 0 bases and J shed 11 bases, with 18 bases lying between them.

The rearrangement uses TRBV12-3 or TRBV12-4 and TRBJ2-1; TRBD2 agrees at 11 bases. The length of the CDR3 is 16 residues. J was trimmed by 10 bases and V by 0 bases; bases with no gene match: 8. Here the CDR3 reads CASSLALAGGQREQFF. The CDR3 DNA follows: TGTGCCAGCAGTTTAGCCCTAGCGGGAGGTCAGAGGGAGCAGTTCTTC.

CDR3 DNA: TGCGCCACCCGACAGGAGACCAACTATGGCTACACCTTC. Protein sequence: CATRQETNYGYTF. The chain has TRBV5-1 and TRBJ1-2; possible D gene TRBD1, 6 bases. V was pared by 9 bases and J by 2 bases, with 14 bases between. This CDR3 has 13 residues. Germline V gene data show CDR1 as SGHRS and CDR2 as YFSETQ.

This clonotype was seen a few times. The V call is TRBV6-2 or TRBV6-3, the J call TRBJ1-4; D ambiguous. CDR1 MNHEY and CDR2 SVGEGT come from the germline V gene. The CDR3 has 14 amino acids. Trimming left V 4 bases short and J 8 bases short, with 14 bases between. CDR3 protein: CASSFRPLIEKLFF. CDR3 coding DNA: TGTGCCAGCAGTTTCCGGCCTCTTATCGAAAAACTGTTTTTT.

This clonotype has just a few counts. Compared with germline, one end of the junction differs, possibly owing to a read error. The genes are TRBV11-3 and TRBJ2-3, with D possibly called TRBD1 or TRBD2 (5 bases each). The germline V gene encodes CDR1 SGHNT and CDR2 YENEEA. This CDR3 has 14 residues. Here the CDR3 reads CASSLEGTTVTQYF. The CDR3 DNA reads as TGTGCCAGCAGCTTAGAGGGGACCACAGTTACGCAGTATTTT.

This clonotype showed up just a few times. This chain links TRBV18 with TRBJ2-5, with TRBD2 matching 12 bases. Germline V gene data show CDR1 as KGHSH and CDR2 as LQKENI. The junction had 5 bases not matched to a gene; V was cut back by 8 bases and J by 1 base. The CDR3 consists of 15 residues. CDR3 protein: CASKPTSGGQETQYF. The CDR3 nucleotides are TGTGCCAGCAAACCGACTAGCGGGGGCCAAGAGACCCAGTACTTC. The full variable domain, with the rest looked up from reference TRBV18 and TRBJ2-5, is NAGVMQNPRHLVRRRGQEARLRCSPMKGHSHVYWYRQLPEEGLKFMVYLQKENIIDESGMPKERFSAEFPKEGPSILRIQQVVRGDSAAYFCASKPTSGGQETQYFGPGTRLLVL.

CDR3 coding DNA: TGCAGCGTTGAGCCGGGGCCCCTCTACAATGAGCAGTTCTTC. It translates to CSVEPGPLYNEQFF. V gene TRBV29-1 combines with J gene TRBJ2-1; possibly TRBD1 or TRBD2 for D (5 bases each). The CDR3 is 14 amino acids. From germline, CDR1 is SQVTM and CDR2 ANQGSEA. The V gene lost 3 bases and the J gene lost 3 bases, with 12 bases spanning the gap.

The table lists this clonotype with a few counts. The conserved closing phenylalanine or tryptophan is absent in this CDR3, likely reflecting a read error. This chain links TRBV20-1 with TRBJ2-3, with D tentatively TRBD2 (6 bases). Germline V lookup: CDR1 DFQATT, CDR2 SNEGSKA (reference sequence). The CDR3 totals 13 residues. The CDR3, as DNA: TGCAGCTCCGGGGGTATTCGCACAGATACGCAGTATCTT. Translation gives CSSGGIRTDTQYL.

This clonotype was counted a few times. V and J are TRBV12-3 or TRBV12-4 and TRBJ1-6; D may be TRBD1 (6 bases). V lost 5 bases and J lost 10, with 9 bases in between. The CDR3 totals 12 residues. This CDR3 reads CASSEGVSPLHF. DNA for the CDR3: TGTGCCAGCAGTGAGGGGGTCTCACCCCTCCACTTT.

This chain connects TRBV20-1 to TRBJ2-4; 7 nucleotides align to TRBD2. The germline V gene has CDR1 DFQATT and CDR2 SNEGSKA (reference sequence). CDR3 size: 13 residues. The junction had 3 bases not matched to a gene; V was cut back by 3 bases and J by 4 bases. The CDR3 loop reads CSASGRSKNIQYF. For the CDR3, the DNA is TGCAGTGCTAGCGGGAGGTCTAAAAACATTCAGTACTTC.

The chain combines TRBV20-1 with TRBJ2-5; D not certain. CDR1 is DFQATT, CDR2 SNEGSKA, per germline (reference sequence). The length of the CDR3 is 11 residues. The V and J ends lost 6 bases and 1 base respectively, with 6 bases between them. The DNA of the CDR3 is TGCAGTGCCTGGGCCCAAGAGACCCAGTACTTC. Protein sequence: CSAWAQETQYF.

The chain is built from TRBV12-3 or TRBV12-4 and TRBJ2-6, with TRBD1 as a possible D gene (6 bases). The CDR3 runs 16 residues. Between the trimmed V and J ends, which lost 6 bases and 3 bases, there was a span of 15 bases. In nucleotides, the CDR3 is TGTGCCAGCAGCCTGGACAGCCTTCGTGGGGCCAACGTCCTGACTTTC. As protein: CASSLDSLRGANVLTF.